These 26 T cell receptor beta chains were sequenced from one sample in a study of T cells in Graves' hyperthyroidism and ophthalmopathy. RNA transcripts provided the source from which TCR beta CDR3 regions were amplified. The HTBI primer set was used in a first-round RT-PCR of the TCR CDR3. One entry per CDR3 protein, called by TCRdb with MiXCR from the multiplex PCR reads. Counted here are some 460,000 distinct CDR3 sequences, approximately 15% occurring once; the ten biggest clones make up around 7.7%. The sample was blood. These TCRs come from a woman in her late teens or twenties with Graves' hyperthyroidism.

Points on this clonotype: It may be a read error: a sequence one base away is much more abundant. V is TRBV12-3 or TRBV12-4 and J is TRBJ2-7; TRBD1 matches at 7 bases. The CDR3 runs 13 residues. The chain's CDR3 is CASSYRGNYGQYF. DNA for the CDR3: TGTGCCAGCTCATACAGGGGAAACTACGGGCAGTACTTC.

Ten or more counts support this clonotype. The chain has TRBV4-1 and TRBJ2-7, with D perhaps matching TRBD2 (5 bases). V was clipped by 0 bases and J by 0 bases, with 9 bases between them. The CDR3 loop spans 15 amino acids. The germline CDR1 and CDR2 sequences are MGHRA and YSYEKL. In DNA, the CDR3 is TGCGCCAGCAGCCAAGAGAGCGGAGTCTCCTACGAGCAGTACTTC. Translated, it gives CASSQESGVSYEQYF.

This clonotype showed up many times. V usage is TRBV11-2 and J usage is TRBJ2-7; 7 bases align to TRBD2. Germline CDR1 reads SGHAT; CDR2 reads FQNNGV. The CDR3 contains 18 residues. Trimming removed 3 bases from V and 3 bases from J; junction bases left unmatched: 17. The CDR3 is CASSFRAGSASGFYEQYF. The CDR3 DNA follows: TGTGCCAGCAGCTTTCGTGCAGGGAGTGCTAGCGGATTCTACGAGCAGTACTTC.

This clonotype has just a few counts. The chain links TRBV7-9 to TRBJ2-3, with 10 nucleotides matching TRBD1. Looked up from germline, CDR1 is SEHNR and CDR2 is FQNEAQ (reference sequence). J lost 0 bases, V lost 6 bases, and 9 bases had no gene match. The CDR3 sequence is 17 residues long. For the CDR3, the DNA is TGTGCCAGCAGACTACTGCGGGACAGGGGAAGCACAGATACGCAGTATTTT. Residues: CASRLLRDRGSTDTQYF. The full variable domain, with the rest looked up from reference TRBV7-9 and TRBJ2-3, is DTGVSQNPRHKITKRGQNVTFRCDPISEHNRLYWYRQTLGQGPEFLTYFQNEAQLEKSRLLSDRFSAERPKGSFSTLEIQRTEQGDSAMYLCASRLLRDRGSTDTQYFGPGTRLTVL.

This clonotype was found many times. V and J are TRBV25-1 and TRBJ2-1, with TRBD2 matching over 9 bases. The CDR3 consists of 14 residues. Germline V lookup: CDR1 MGHDK, CDR2 SYGVNS. V was pared by 4 bases and J by 7 bases, with 5 bases of the junction left unmatched. CDR3 DNA: TGTGCCAGCAGTGTAGCGGGAGCTTTAAATGAGCAGTTCTTC. This encodes CASSVAGALNEQFF.

This clonotype was observed many times. This chain uses TRBV14 with TRBJ1-2, with 7 bases matching TRBD1. This CDR3 region has 16 residues. The V gene end was trimmed by 1 base and the J gene end by 5 bases; junction bases not matched to a gene: 10. Germline assignment: CDR1 SGHDN and CDR2 FVKESK. The CDR3 coding sequence is TGTGCCAGCAGCCAAGGGACAGGACCCCATTCTTATGGCTACACCTTC. Translated: CASSQGTGPHSYGYTF. Full variable domain (outside the CDR3, taken from reference TRBV14 and TRBJ1-2): EAGVTQFPSHSVIEKGQTVTLRCDPISGHDNLYWYRRVMGKEIKFLLHFVKESKQDESGMPNNRFLAERTGGTYSTLKVQPAELEDSGVYFCASSQGTGPHSYGYTFGSGTRLTVV.

Many counts were recorded for this clonotype. V usage is TRBV9 and J usage is TRBJ2-7; 10 bases are a match to TRBD2. V gave up 1 base and J gave up 5 bases; unmatched junction bases: 6. This CDR3 is 15 amino acids long. Germline CDR1 and CDR2: SGDLS and YYNGEE. The CDR3 DNA sequence: TGTGCCAGCAGCGTAAGGAGCGGGAGGGCCGACGAGCAGTACTTC. Amino acids: CASSVRSGRADEQYF.

This clonotype showed up many times. The V and J genes are TRBV7-8 and TRBJ2-7; D could derive from TRBD1 or TRBD2 (6 bases each). V lost 5 bases and J lost 4, with 21 bases in between. Per the germline V gene, CDR1 is SGHVS and CDR2 is FQNEAQ. The CDR3 runs 16 residues. The CDR3 is CASSPAGGGTSYEQYF. The CDR3 DNA reads as TGTGCCAGCAGCCCCGCCGGGGGCGGGACCTCTTACGAGCAGTACTTC.

The table lists this clonotype with a few counts. V and J are TRBV5-1 and TRBJ1-1, with D perhaps TRBD1 (6 bases). Trimming stripped 4 bases from V and 0 bases from J, with 13 bases between. Germline V gives CDR1 SGHRS, CDR2 YFSETQ. This CDR3 is built from 15 residues. Written as DNA, the CDR3 is TGCGCCAGCAGCCCGGGACATATTATGAACACTGAAGCTTTCTTT. Translation: CASSPGHIMNTEAFF. Drawing the rest from reference TRBV5-1 and TRBJ1-1, the complete variable domain is KAGVTQTPRYLIKTRGQQVTLSCSPISGHRSVSWYQQTPGQGLQFLFEYFSETQRNKGNFPGRFSGRQFSNSRSEMNVSTLELGDSALYLCASSPGHIMNTEAFFGQGTRLTVV.

The rearrangement uses TRBV6-4 and TRBJ2-1; D is tentatively TRBD1 or TRBD2 (6 bases each). This CDR3 comprises 13 residues. In germline, CDR1 is MRHNA, CDR2 SNTAGT. CDR3 in amino acids: CARRRGGTGEQFF. The CDR3, as DNA: TGTGCTAGACGAAGAGGGGGGACGGGGGAGCAGTTCTTC.

There are many counts of this clonotype. This chain joins TRBV19 and TRBJ1-1, with D perhaps matching TRBD1 (5 bases). There are 14 residues in the CDR3. The V gene lost 5 bases and the J gene lost 1 base, with 11 bases spanning the gap. Germline loops: CDR1 LNHDA, CDR2 SQIVND (reference sequence). As DNA, the CDR3 is TGTGCCAGTAGTCTTCGACAGTCGAACACTGAAGCTTTCTTT. Translation gives CASSLRQSNTEAFF.

This clonotype came up a few times. This chain joins TRBV4-1 and TRBJ2-7; tentatively, D is TRBD1 (6 bases). Trimming took 3 bases from V and 0 from J, leaving 21 bases between them. Germline CDR1 is MGHRA and CDR2 is YSYEKL. The CDR3 is made up of 18 amino acids. The CDR3 DNA follows: TGCGCCAGCAGCCAGCGTGGAATTCAGGGGTCGAGCTCCTACGAGCAGTACTTC. It codes for CASSQRGIQGSSSYEQYF.

With regard to this clonotype: Since a much larger clone is just one base distant, this may be a read error. This chain links TRBV6-1 with TRBJ2-2; D is uncertain. The CDR3 covers 15 residues. Trimming pared 7 bases from V and 0 bases from J, leaving 12 bases between. CDR1 MNHNS and CDR2 SASEGT come from the germline V gene. The CDR3 bases are TGTGCCAGCAACCACGACGCTACGAACACCGGGGAGCTGTTTTTT. As protein: CASNHDATNTGELFF.

This clonotype was seen many times. The chain combines TRBV5-1 with TRBJ1-6; D uncertain. This CDR3 region has 13 residues. Germline V lookup: CDR1 SGHRS, CDR2 YFSETQ. V lost 4 bases, J lost 14 bases, and 16 bases lay in between. CDR3 loop: CASSPGAGLALHF. DNA of the CDR3: TGCGCCAGCAGCCCCGGCGCGGGGTTGGCCCTCCACTTT.

The table lists this clonotype with many counts. V is TRBV11-2 and J is TRBJ2-3; no clear D. This CDR3 has 14 residues. V was shortened by 3 bases and J by 0 bases, with 7 bases between the two germline ends. Per germline, CDR1 SGHAT and CDR2 FQNNGV. CDR3 DNA sequence: TGTGCCAGCAGCTTTACAAAAAGCACAGATACGCAGTATTTT. This sequence encodes CASSFTKSTDTQYF. Filled out from reference TRBV11-2 and TRBJ2-3, the complete variable domain reads EAGVAQSPRYKIIEKRQSVAFWCNPISGHATLYWYQQILGQGPKLLIQFQNNGVVDDSQLPKDRFSAERLKGVDSTLKIQPAKLEDSAVYLCASSFTKSTDTQYFGPGTRLTVL.

This clonotype was found many times. The rearrangement joins TRBV11-2 to TRBJ2-5; 7 nucleotides agree with TRBD2. The CDR3 runs to 16 residues. V lost 2 bases to trimming and J lost 0 bases; unmatched junction nucleotides: 6. Germline V lookup: CDR1 SGHAT, CDR2 FQNNGV. This CDR3 reads CASSLILAAYQETQYF. CDR3 coding DNA: TGTGCCAGCAGCTTAATCCTAGCGGCCTACCAAGAGACCCAGTACTTC.

In its sample, this clonotype was seen many times. V is TRBV13 and J is TRBJ1-4, with TRBD1 matching 11 bases. The ends lost 3 bases at V and 8 bases at J; junction bases unmatched: 14. The CDR3 runs 18 residues. Germline-derived CDR1 and CDR2 are PRHDT and FYEKMQ (reference sequence). In DNA form, the CDR3 reads TGTGCCAGCAGCTTTCGATGGTTACGGGACAGGGGGTACGAAAAACTGTTTTTT. Protein: CASSFRWLRDRGYEKLFF.

This clonotype was counted ten times or more. The rearrangement joins TRBV2 to TRBJ1-6; no clear D. The length of the CDR3 is 13 residues. The V end lost 4 bases, the J end lost 11 bases, and 12 bases lay between the germline ends. The germline CDR1 and CDR2 sequences are SNHLY and FYNNEI. CDR3 sequence reads: CASSATRSTPLHF. In DNA, the CDR3 is TGTGCCAGCAGTGCCACAAGAAGCACACCCCTCCACTTT.

This clonotype has at least ten counts. The DNA for the CDR3 is TGTGCCTCCTCAGGGGTCAATGAGCAGTTCTTC. This gives the protein CASSGVNEQFF. The chain is built from TRBV30 and TRBJ2-1; a weak D match, TRBD1 (6 bases). This CDR3 is built from 11 residues. With 7 bases removed from V and 6 bases from J, the gap between germline ends came to 10 bases. Germline loops: CDR1 GTSNPN, CDR2 SVGIG (reference sequence).

This clonotype was seen ten or more times. J is TRBJ2-5 and V is TRBV20-1, with a tentative D call TRBD2 (7 bases). The CDR3 runs 15 residues. V dropped 3 bases and J dropped 2 bases, with 16 bases sitting between them. Germline V CDR1 and CDR2: DFQATT, SNEGSKA (reference sequence). CDR3 sequence: CSASGARGGQETQYF. The DNA for the CDR3 is TGCAGTGCTAGTGGTGCAAGGGGGGGACAAGAGACCCAGTACTTC.

This clonotype occurred a few times. The chain uses TRBV10-3 and TRBJ2-2; TRBD2 agrees at 8 bases. After removal of 10 bases from V and 0 bases from J, the junction contained 13 bases not matched to a gene. Germline V CDR1 and CDR2: ENHRY, SYGVKD. The CDR3 has 17 residues. The CDR3: CATTGLAGLSNTGELFF. CDR3 DNA: TGTGCCACTACCGGGCTAGCGGGCCTCTCGAACACCGGGGAGCTGTTTTTT.

The sample holds a few counts of this clonotype. V gene TRBV6-6 combines with J gene TRBJ1-4, with 7 nucleotides matching TRBD1. The ends lost 0 bases at V and 2 bases at J; junction bases unmatched: 3. The germline gives CDR1 MNHNY, CDR2 SVGAGI (reference sequence). CDR3 length: 16 residues. The CDR3 coding sequence is TGTGCCAGCAGTTACTCACCGGGACAGACTAATGAAAAACTGTTTTTT. Its protein is CASSYSPGQTNEKLFF.

V gene TRBV9 combines with J gene TRBJ2-7, with D unresolved. The CDR3 is made up of 14 amino acids. Germline V lookup: CDR1 SGDLS, CDR2 YYNGEE. V was trimmed by 4 bases and J by 3 bases, leaving 14 bases between them. The CDR3 DNA is TGTGCCAGCAGCATATCCTTTGACATCTACGAGCAGTACTTC. It encodes CASSISFDIYEQYF.

This clonotype appeared many times. The chain recombines TRBV2 with TRBJ2-1; 7 nucleotides agree with TRBD2. The CDR3 is made up of 15 amino acids. With 2 bases clipped from V and 9 bases from J, the junction kept 10 bases outside the gene matches. The V gene's germline CDR1 is SNHLY and CDR2 FYNNEI. In DNA form, the CDR3 reads TGTGCCAGCAGTGAAACTTACGGCAGGGAGGGTGAGCAGTTCTTC. Protein product: CASSETYGREGEQFF.

This chain links TRBV6-2 or TRBV6-3 with TRBJ2-5, with D possibly being TRBD2 (6 bases). The CDR3 has 16 residues. Germline V gives CDR1 MNHEY, CDR2 SVGEGT. V lost 5 bases and J 0 bases, leaving 16 bases between the germline ends. CDR3 DNA sequence: TGTGCCAGCAGTCCCGGGACTCTCATGTACCAAGAGACCCAGTACTTC. This codes for CASSPGTLMYQETQYF.

This clonotype was counted at least ten times. The rearrangement uses TRBV12-3 or TRBV12-4 and TRBJ2-1; 9 bases map to TRBD1. The CDR3 sequence is 16 residues long. Trimming cost V 6 bases and J 6 bases; bases outside gene matches: 12. DNA of the CDR3: TGTGCCAGCAGCCCCGCCGGGACAGGGAACTTCAATGAGCAGTTCTTC. Its translation: CASSPAGTGNFNEQFF.